The rows below give T cell receptor beta chains drawn from one sample of a study of Graves' ophthalmopathy and Graves' hyperthyroidism. MiXCR, applied by TCRdb to the multiplex PCR reads, yields one record per CDR3 protein. This repertoire shows around 400,000 distinct CDR3 sequences, around 16% found once; its top ten account for 1.5% to 2%. The specimen was peripheral blood. The receptors stem from a woman aged 18-29 years with Graves' ophthalmopathy. Each CDR3 is given with its conserved first and last residue. A D gene is named only where the DNA matches it firmly. Size is omitted from some rows. Given values are once, few, many or a class for expanded clones.

clone_size	v_call	j_call	d_call	cdr3_aa	cdr3_nt
many	TRBV7-2	TRBJ2-7	TRBD2	CASSPSLGGMGEQYF	TGTGCCAGCAGCCCCTCCCTGGGAGGGATGGGCGAGCAGTACTTC
many	TRBV18	TRBJ1-3	.	CASSRNRAGNTIYF	TGTGCCAGCTCACGGAACAGGGCTGGAAACACCATATATTTT
many	TRBV7-3	TRBJ1-1	.	CASSHYRASDRKHAEAFF	TGTGCCAGCAGCCATTACAGGGCTTCGGACCGGAAGCACGCTGAAGCTTTCTTT
few	TRBV4-1	TRBJ2-7	TRBD2	CASSRTSGGTYEQYF	TGCGCCAGCAGCCGTACTAGCGGAGGGACCTACGAGCAGTACTTC
.	TRBV30	TRBJ1-1	TRBD1	CAWRPGGYTEAFF	TGTGCCTGGAGGCCAGGGGGGTACACTGAAGCTTTCTTT
.	TRBV4-3	TRBJ1-2	.	CASSLGTSGYTF	TGCGCCAGCAGCTTGGGGACCTCTGGCTACACCTTC
many	TRBV29-1	TRBJ2-7	TRBD1	CSVGRTGGFYEQYF	TGCAGCGTTGGAAGGACAGGGGGTTTCTACGAGCAGTACTTC
many	TRBV20-1	TRBJ2-5	TRBD2	CSGLAGQETQYF	TGCAGCGGACTAGCGGGGCAAGAGACCCAGTACTTC
many	TRBV29-1	TRBJ2-4	.	CSVEENDGNIQYF	TGCAGCGTTGAAGAAAATGACGGGAACATTCAGTACTTC
.	TRBV6-1	TRBJ2-5	.	CASNVGLQETQYF	TGTGCCAGCAATGTAGGGTTACAAGAGACCCAGTACTTC
many	TRBV6-1	TRBJ1-2	.	CASRESNYGYTF	TGTGCCAGCAGAGAGTCTAACTATGGCTACACCTTC
many	TRBV18	TRBJ1-3	.	CASSPPIPRRGNTIYF	TGTGCCAGCTCACCACCCATCCCTAGAAGGGGAAACACCATATATTTT
many	TRBV5-1	TRBJ2-2	TRBD2	CASSARTSGRVRTGELFF	TGCGCCAGCAGCGCCAGGACTAGCGGGAGAGTGCGGACCGGGGAGCTGTTTTTT
many	TRBV19	TRBJ1-5	.	CASSTDSGNQPQHF	TGTGCCAGTAGTACTGACAGTGGCAATCAGCCCCAGCATTTT
many	TRBV19	TRBJ2-7	.	CASSIGRAYEQYF	TGTGCCAGTAGTATAGGCCGTGCGTACGAGCAGTACTTC
many	TRBV7-2	TRBJ2-7	.	CASSLRPIYEQYF	TGTGCCAGCAGCTTACGGCCTATTTACGAGCAGTACTTC
many	TRBV20-1	TRBJ2-4	.	CSAKKDIPNIQYF	TGCAGTGCTAAGAAGGACATCCCAAACATTCAGTACTTC
many	TRBV19	TRBJ1-1	.	CASSRLWGDTEAFF	TGTGCCAGTAGTCGTCTATGGGGGGACACTGAAGCTTTCTTT
many	TRBV7-6	TRBJ2-7	.	CASSLSSANEQYF	TGTGCCAGCAGCTTAAGTAGCGCTAACGAGCAGTACTTC
many	TRBV29-1	TRBJ2-5	TRBD1	CSVGQTGTGQETQYF	TGCAGCGTTGGACAAACCGGGACAGGCCAAGAGACCCAGTACTTC
many	TRBV30	TRBJ2-7	.	CAWSPLRNEQYF	TGTGCCTGGAGTCCCCTCCGGAACGAGCAGTACTTC
many	TRBV5-4	TRBJ1-2	.	CASSSGGRAVGGNYGYTF	TGTGCCAGCAGCTCGGGAGGCAGGGCGGTTGGTGGTAACTATGGCTACACCTTC
.	TRBV28	TRBJ2-7	.	CASSPHGGHRVNSYEQYF	TGTGCCAGCAGTCCCCACGGTGGGCATCGAGTAAACAGCTACGAGCAGTACTTC
many	TRBV11-2	TRBJ2-7	.	CASSLGGDGGYEQYF	TGTGCCAGCAGCTTAGGGGGGGATGGAGGCTACGAGCAGTACTTC
many	TRBV28	TRBJ2-7	TRBD1	CASSDRGEYEQYF	TGTGCCAGCTCGGACAGGGGGGAGTACGAGCAGTACTTC
many	TRBV28	TRBJ1-6	.	CASSLQPGNLNSPLHF	TGTGCCAGCAGTTTACAACCGGGAAACCTTAATTCACCCCTCCACTTT
many	TRBV12-3/TRBV12-4	TRBJ2-3	.	CASSLAMVLRATDTQYF	TGTGCCAGCAGTCTTGCGATGGTTTTAAGGGCCACAGATACGCAGTATTTT
many	TRBV19	TRBJ1-5	.	CASSVGFGQPQHF	TGTGCCAGTAGCGTGGGGTTCGGTCAGCCCCAGCATTTT
many	TRBV6-1	TRBJ2-7	TRBD2	CASHSGNSYEQYF	TGTGCCAGCCATAGCGGGAACTCCTACGAGCAGTACTTC
.	TRBV11-2	TRBJ1-5	TRBD1	CASSSYRGYGNQPQHF	TGTGCCAGCAGTTCCTACAGGGGTTATGGCAATCAGCCCCAGCATTTT
many	TRBV6-5	TRBJ1-3	.	CASSVSNPGNTIYF	TGTGCCAGCAGTGTCTCGAACCCTGGAAACACCATATATTTT
.	TRBV11-3	TRBJ1-6	.	CASSLGGFDSPLHF	TGTGCCAGCAGCTTAGGAGGGTTCGACTCACCCCTCCACTTT
many	TRBV28	TRBJ1-1	TRBD1	CASRHAGTGSMNTEAFF	TGTGCCAGCAGACATGCCGGGACAGGGTCTATGAACACTGAAGCTTTCTTT
many	TRBV30	TRBJ1-5	.	CAWSRGSGRNQPQHF	TGTGCCTGGAGTCGTGGTTCAGGGAGGAATCAGCCCCAGCATTTT
many	TRBV6-5	TRBJ2-2	.	CASRSPNTGELFF	TGTGCCAGCAGGAGCCCAAACACCGGGGAGCTGTTTTTT
many	TRBV20-1	TRBJ2-5	.	CSARDIGETQYF	TGCAGTGCTAGAGATATTGGGGAGACCCAGTACTTC
.	TRBV28	TRBJ1-5	.	CASSPPGLRGNQPQHF	TGTGCCAGCAGTCCCCCGGGGTTAAGGGGAAATCAGCCCCAGCATTTT
.	TRBV6-2/TRBV6-3	TRBJ2-7	TRBD1	CASSYGGQGVYEQYF	TGTGCCAGCAGTTACGGGGGACAGGGGGTATACGAGCAGTACTTC
many	TRBV27	TRBJ2-7	TRBD2	CATGDYYEQYF	TGTGCCACCGGGGACTACTACGAGCAGTACTTC
.	TRBV6-2/TRBV6-3	TRBJ1-2	.	CASKAGYGYTF	TGTGCCAGCAAGGCAGGTTATGGCTACACCTTC
many	TRBV18	TRBJ1-2	.	CASSPPGTDYGYTF	TGTGCCAGCTCACCACCAGGGACGGATTATGGCTACACCTTC
once	TRBV30	TRBJ2-3	.	CAWSRSSVADTQYF	TGTGCCTGGAGCCGATCCTCGGTAGCAGATACGCAGTATTTT